The 28 T cell receptor beta chains below all came from one sample that was sequenced in a study of T cells after yellow fever vaccination. TCRdb called the 5' RACE reads again in MiXCR, with one record for every CDR3 protein. Here the sample spans nearly 550,000 distinct CDR3 sequences, 15% to 20% being singletons. This material consisted of PBMCs, taken 15 days after the yellow fever booster vaccination. These receptors all stem from a man aged 30 to 45 who received the YFV17D yellow fever vaccine.

There are a few counts of this clonotype. V and J are TRBV20-1 and TRBJ2-7; tentatively, D is TRBD1 (6 bases). V was cut by 0 bases and J by 2 bases, with 11 bases left in between. Germline lookup yields CDR1 DFQATT and CDR2 SNEGSKA (reference sequence). CDR3 length: 14 amino acids. The DNA of the CDR3 is TGCAGTGCTAGAGATGGCAGGGGTCCCTACGAGCAGTACTTC. This codes for CSARDGRGPYEQYF.

This sequence joins TRBV20-1 and TRBJ2-5; D call uncertain. Looked up from germline, CDR1 is DFQATT and CDR2 is SNEGSKA (reference sequence). Trimming stripped 6 bases from V and 6 bases from J, with 17 bases between. This CDR3 contains 13 residues. The CDR3 nucleotides are TGCAGTGCCCGCCTCCCCGGGTCTCAGACCCAGTACTTC. The encoded protein is CSARLPGSQTQYF.

The chain links TRBV7-2 to TRBJ1-2; D unresolved. V was shortened by 2 bases and J by 1 base, with 8 bases between the two germline ends. There are 14 residues in the CDR3. Germline V lookup: CDR1 SGHTA, CDR2 FQGNSA. The CDR3 sequence is CASSLTYDNYGYTF. The DNA of the CDR3 is TGTGCCAGCAGCTTAACTTACGATAACTATGGCTACACCTTC.

This rearrangement joins TRBV20-1 to TRBJ2-1; D is ambiguous. The V gene's germline CDR1 is DFQATT and CDR2 SNEGSKA (reference sequence). Between the trimmed V and J ends, which lost 5 bases and 0 bases, there was a span of 5 bases. CDR3 size: 12 residues. The CDR3 bases are TGCAGTGCTCCTGACTCCTACAATGAGCAGTTCTTC. This gives the protein CSAPDSYNEQFF.

A few counts support this clonotype. The V gene is TRBV3-1, the J gene TRBJ2-3; the D gene is possibly TRBD2 (6 bases). Germline V gene sequence: CDR1 LGHDT, CDR2 YNNKEL (reference sequence). This CDR3 is 16 amino acids long. V was shortened by 6 bases and J by 5 bases, with 21 bases between the two germline ends. The CDR3 DNA reads TGTGCCAGCAGTAAACCTTTGGACGGGAGTAAAGATACGCAGTATTTT. This gives the protein CASSKPLDGSKDTQYF.

This clonotype has only a few counts. The chain has TRBV20-1 and TRBJ2-1, with a tentative D call TRBD2 (6 bases). This CDR3 has 14 residues. V was pared by 6 bases and J by 5 bases, with 17 bases between. Germline loops: CDR1 DFQATT, CDR2 SNEGSKA (reference sequence). The CDR3 protein is CSAPLPGEDNEQFF. CDR3 coding DNA: TGCAGTGCGCCATTACCGGGAGAGGACAATGAGCAGTTCTTC.

This chain links TRBV5-4 with TRBJ2-3; D possibly corresponds to TRBD2 (6 bases). This CDR3 comprises 15 residues. The germline CDR1 and CDR2 sequences are SGHNT and YYREEE (reference sequence). V was cut by 4 bases and J by 4 bases, with 16 bases left in between. The CDR3 is CASSTGLPESDTQYF. The DNA for the CDR3 is TGTGCCAGCAGCACGGGACTTCCGGAATCAGATACGCAGTATTTT.

In this sample, this clonotype turned up a few times. CDR3 sequence: CASKRASGSDTQYF. As DNA, the CDR3 is TGTGCCAGCAAAAGGGCTAGCGGGAGCGATACGCAGTATTTT. This sequence joins TRBV6-4 and TRBJ2-3; TRBD2 matches 10 bases. The J segment lost 6 bases and the V segment lost 7 bases, leaving 7 bases of the junction unmatched. This CDR3 has 14 amino acids. Germline lookup yields CDR1 MRHNA and CDR2 SNTAGT.

There are a few counts of this clonotype. The V and J genes are TRBV28 and TRBJ1-1; perhaps TRBD1 as D (5 bases). Germline V gene sequence: CDR1 MDHEN, CDR2 SYDVKM. CDR3 length equals 16 residues. The V and J ends lost 3 bases and 1 base respectively, with 15 bases between them. CDR3 sequence: CASSFLETGANTEAFF. In nucleotides, the CDR3 is TGTGCCAGCAGTTTCCTGGAAACAGGAGCGAACACTGAAGCTTTCTTT.

This clonotype was recorded at least ten times. The V gene is TRBV18, the J gene TRBJ2-3; the D is unclear. CDR3 length equals 13 residues. V shed 1 base and J shed 3 bases, with 5 bases lying between them. CDR1 is KGHSH, CDR2 LQKENI, per germline. The CDR3 nucleotides read TGTGCCAGCTCACCACTGGGGACAGATACGCAGTATTTT. Encoded protein: CASSPLGTDTQYF.

For this clonotype: One end of the junction is discordant with germline, which a read error may explain. V and J are TRBV4-2 and TRBJ1-1; D remains unclear. CDR1 and CDR2 from the germline V gene are LGHNA and YNFKEQ. CDR3 length: 12 amino acids. This CDR3 reads CAISPGRTEAFF. The CDR3 bases are TGTGCCATCAGCCCCGGGCGCACTGAAGCTTTCTTT.

This clonotype was detected a few times. The rearrangement joins TRBV12-3 or TRBV12-4 to TRBJ1-1; D may be TRBD1 (6 bases). Trimming stripped 4 bases from V and 1 base from J, with 10 bases between. The CDR3 sequence is 14 residues long. This CDR3 is CASSSGTRNTEAFF. In nucleotides, the CDR3 is TGTGCCAGCAGTTCCGGGACAAGGAACACTGAAGCTTTCTTT.

This clonotype was found a few times. V is TRBV27 and J is TRBJ1-1, with D possibly TRBD1 on 5 matching bases. Germline V lookup: CDR1 MNHEY, CDR2 SMNVEV (reference sequence). V was pared by 2 bases and J by 3 bases, with 10 bases between. CDR3 length equals 14 residues. CDR3 DNA: TGTGCCAGCAGTTTAGACAGAATCGACACTGAAGCTTTCTTT. Translation gives CASSLDRIDTEAFF.

The J gene is TRBJ2-3, the V gene TRBV20-1; D call uncertain. This CDR3 contains 14 residues. V lost 0 bases, J lost 0 bases, and 7 bases lay in between. Germline-derived CDR1 and CDR2 are DFQATT and SNEGSKA (reference sequence). CDR3 sequence (DNA): TGCAGTGCTAGAGATCAAGCTAGCACAGATACGCAGTATTTT. Its translation is CSARDQASTDTQYF.

The chain is built from TRBV7-2 and TRBJ2-7; possible D gene TRBD2, 6 bases. The CDR3 consists of 15 residues. CDR1 is SGHTA, CDR2 FQGNSA, per germline. V was trimmed by 5 bases and J by 7 bases, leaving 21 bases between them. Here the CDR3 DNA reads TGTGCCAGCAGCCTGACTTGGCTAGCGTTCGGGGAGCAGTACTTC. Protein: CASSLTWLAFGEQYF.

This clonotype was observed a handful of times. The chain combines TRBV6-5 with TRBJ2-7; no definite D call. The CDR3 runs to 11 residues. The germline V gene has CDR1 MNHEY and CDR2 SVGAGI. The V end was cut by 0 bases, the J end by 6 bases, with 3 bases between. The CDR3 sequence: CASSYSSEQYF. Written as DNA, the CDR3 is TGTGCCAGCAGTTACTCCAGCGAGCAGTACTTC.

There are a few counts of this clonotype. The J gene is TRBJ2-5, the V gene TRBV6-2 or TRBV6-3, with D maybe TRBD1 (6 bases). V lost 0 bases, J lost 5 bases, and 22 bases lay in between. The germline V gene has CDR1 MNHEY and CDR2 SVGEGT. This CDR3 spans 18 amino acids. CDR3 amino acids: CASSYSVRGHTTLETQYF. The CDR3 DNA sequence: TGTGCCAGCAGTTACTCCGTGAGGGGACACACCACATTGGAGACCCAGTACTTC.

The CDR3 nucleotides are TGCAGTGCTAGAGATCTCATCTCCTACGAGCAGTACTTC. Translating gives CSARDLISYEQYF. The chain carries TRBV20-1 and TRBJ2-7; no reliable D call. V lost 0 bases to trimming and J lost 0 bases, with 6 bases between them. Germline assignment: CDR1 DFQATT and CDR2 SNEGSKA (reference sequence). This CDR3 region has 13 residues.

This clonotype was counted only a few times. This sequence joins TRBV7-2 and TRBJ2-1; possible D gene TRBD1, 5 bases. In germline, CDR1 is SGHTA, CDR2 FQGNSA. This CDR3 region has 12 residues. With 3 bases removed from V and 10 bases from J, the gap between germline ends came to 10 bases. DNA of the CDR3: TGTGCCAGCAGCTTCCAGGGTTACGAGCAGTTCTTC. Translating gives CASSFQGYEQFF.

This clonotype was counted between two and nine times. The gene calls are TRBV7-2 and TRBJ2-1; D is possibly TRBD2 (7 bases). This CDR3 contains 13 residues. Trimming removed 5 bases at V and 5 bases at J, with 10 bases between. Germline V CDR1 and CDR2: SGHTA, FQGNSA. The CDR3 DNA reads TGTGCCAGCAGCCCCGGGGGGCACAATGAGCAGTTCTTC. This gives the protein CASSPGGHNEQFF.

The table lists this clonotype with a few counts. The genes are TRBV12-3 or TRBV12-4 and TRBJ1-2; 9 bases are shared with TRBD1. J was trimmed by 5 bases and V by 4 bases; bases with no gene match: 5. CDR3 length: 14 amino acids. The CDR3 DNA is TGTGCCAGCAGTTCCCTAGGGACAGGGTATGGCTACACCTTC. This codes for CASSSLGTGYGYTF.

This clonotype showed up just a few times. The gene calls are TRBV7-6 and TRBJ2-5; D unclear. V was trimmed by 1 base and J by 2 bases, leaving 8 bases between them. CDR3 length: 14 residues. Germline lookup yields CDR1 SGHVS and CDR2 FNYEAQ. CDR3 DNA sequence: TGTGCCAGCAGCTTAGGCGCGGCGCAAGAGACCCAGTACTTC. The encoded protein is CASSLGAAQETQYF.

The chain carries TRBV14 and TRBJ2-2; no definite D call. V lost 4 bases to trimming and J lost 4 bases, with 13 bases between them. This CDR3 is 15 amino acids long. Germline lookup yields CDR1 SGHDN and CDR2 FVKESK. CDR3 residues: CASSLNPDSTGELFF. The CDR3 nucleotides read TGTGCCAGCAGCCTGAATCCGGATTCCACCGGGGAGCTGTTTTTT. The complete variable domain, with remaining parts taken from reference TRBV14 and TRBJ2-2, reads EAGVTQFPSHSVIEKGQTVTLRCDPISGHDNLYWYRRVMGKEIKFLLHFVKESKQDESGMPNNRFLAERTGGTYSTLKVQPAELEDSGVYFCASSLNPDSTGELFFGEGSRLTVL.

This clonotype was seen more than once but under ten times. This chain links TRBV14 with TRBJ1-2; D is ambiguous. Trimming left V 4 bases short and J 4 bases short, with 10 bases between. The germline V gene has CDR1 SGHDN and CDR2 FVKESK. The length of the CDR3 is 13 residues. The CDR3 sequence is CASSPGPAYGYTF. The CDR3 bases are TGTGCCAGCAGCCCCGGACCGGCCTATGGCTACACCTTC.

The CDR3 nucleotides read TGTGCCACCGGGACAGGGGGCGGGTACAATGAGCAGTTCTTC. This sequence encodes CATGTGGGYNEQFF. V is TRBV24-1 and J is TRBJ2-1, with 12 bases fitting TRBD1. Germline-derived CDR1 and CDR2 are KGHDR and SFDVKD. This CDR3 contains 14 residues. J was trimmed by 4 bases and V by 9 bases; bases with no gene match: 3.

The table lists this clonotype with a few counts. V is TRBV7-9 and J is TRBJ2-7, with 7 bases aligning to TRBD2. CDR3 size: 15 residues. After removal of 5 bases from V and 0 bases from J, the junction contained 7 bases not matched to a gene. The germline V gene encodes CDR1 SEHNR and CDR2 FQNEAQ (reference sequence). The CDR3 sequence is CASSPTGGPSYEQYF. CDR3 bases: TGTGCCAGCAGCCCCACGGGGGGTCCCTCCTACGAGCAGTACTTC. Together with reference TRBV7-9 and TRBJ2-7, the CDR3 gives the full variable domain: DTGVSQNPRHKITKRGQNVTFRCDPISEHNRLYWYRQTLGQGPEFLTYFQNEAQLEKSRLLSDRFSAERPKGSFSTLEIQRTEQGDSAMYLCASSPTGGPSYEQYFGPGTRLTVT.

The table lists this clonotype with a few counts. The chain employs TRBV12-3 or TRBV12-4 and TRBJ2-1; no reliable D call. The V gene lost 3 bases and the J gene lost 5 bases, with 17 bases spanning the gap. This CDR3 is 16 amino acids long. The CDR3 nucleotides read TGTGCCAGCAGTTTCGGGCGTCGGCGGAAGAACAATGAGCAGTTCTTC. Its protein product is CASSFGRRRKNNEQFF.

This clonotype appeared a few times. V gene TRBV6-6 combines with J gene TRBJ1-4, with unresolved D. The CDR3 covers 13 residues. Trimming removed 7 bases from V and 8 bases from J, with 14 bases in between. The germline CDR1 and CDR2 sequences are MNHNY and SVGAGI (reference sequence). The CDR3 region has the DNA TGTGCCAGCAAGATTTCAAGGTCGGAAAAACTGTTTTTT. Translated: CASKISRSEKLFF.